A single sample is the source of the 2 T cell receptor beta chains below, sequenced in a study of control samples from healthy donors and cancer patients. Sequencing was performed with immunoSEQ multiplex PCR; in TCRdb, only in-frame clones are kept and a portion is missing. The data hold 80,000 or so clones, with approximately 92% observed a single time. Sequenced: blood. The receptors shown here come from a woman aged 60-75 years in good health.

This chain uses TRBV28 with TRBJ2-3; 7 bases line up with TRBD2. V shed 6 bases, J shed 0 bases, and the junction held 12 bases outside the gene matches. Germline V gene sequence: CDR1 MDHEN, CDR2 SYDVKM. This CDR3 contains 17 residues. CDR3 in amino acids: CASRISGIDPSTDTQYF. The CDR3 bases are TGTGCCAGCAGGATCAGCGGGATTGATCCTAGCACAGATACGCAGTATTTT.

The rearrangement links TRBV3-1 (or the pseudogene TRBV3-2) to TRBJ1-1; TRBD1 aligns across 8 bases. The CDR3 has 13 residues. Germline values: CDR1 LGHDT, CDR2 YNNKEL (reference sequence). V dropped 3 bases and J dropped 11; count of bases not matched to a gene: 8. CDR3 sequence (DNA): TGTGCCAGCAGCCAGACGGACAGGGAAAATGCTTTCTTT. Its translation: CASSQTDRENAFF.